This T cell receptor beta chain was identified in a study of human T cells and chemical hapten exposure. General observations from the study: Donors, who had alopecia, may show an immune response that differs from healthy people's.

Regarding time point: pre-sensitization, week 0. Treatment reported: therapeutic diphenylcyclopropenone sensitization with weekly scalp DPC. TCRdb itself ran the RACE reads through MiXCR, one entry per CDR3 protein. Of 350,000 to 400,000 distinct CDR3 sequences in the sample, around 5.5% were seen once. This clonotype was counted a few times. Its antigen is undetermined. The CDR3 loop spans 16 amino acids. The V gene lost 1 base and the J gene lost 0 bases, with 10 bases spanning the gap. This receptor was taken from a woman between 50 and 59 years old with alopecia areata. Some clones in this sample may be carry-over from other donors' samples. The sequencing used whole blood, collected in connection with sensitization to the hapten diphenylcyclopropenone (DPC). The chain has TRBV12-3 or TRBV12-4 and TRBJ1-5, with D maybe TRBD1 (5 bases). DNA for the CDR3: TGTGCCAGCAGTTTAGGAAGAGGGACTAGCAATCAGCCCCAGCATTTT. Encoded protein: CASSLGRGTSNQPQHF.